The 27 T cell receptor beta chains given below trace back to one sample, sequenced in a study of prognosis after radiotherapy for stage I lung cancer. Researchers used two-round multiplex PCR to amplify TCR beta CDR3 starting from genomic DNA. First-round PCR, the initial amplification, used primers specific to each TRBV and TRBJ gene. TCRdb reprocessed the multiplex PCR reads with MiXCR, giving one entry per CDR3 protein. The sample lists 20,000 to 30,000 distinct CDR3 sequences; roughly 41% were seen once. Sequencing was performed on PBMCs, taken before or after stereotactic body radiation therapy (not recorded which). Receptors originate from a donor over 45 with non-small cell lung cancer.

This clonotype was seen many times. Written as DNA, the CDR3 is TGTGCCAGCAGCCAAGGGACTAGCGGGGTCCCCTACAATGAGCAGTTCTTC. Protein: CASSQGTSGVPYNEQFF. The V call is TRBV4-2, the J call TRBJ2-1; 12 bases line up with TRBD2. The trim removed 1 base at V and 2 bases at J, leaving 3 bases unmatched. The CDR3 length is 17 residues. Germline V lookup: CDR1 LGHNA, CDR2 YNFKEQ.

This clonotype was detected ten times or more. The chain employs TRBV20-1 and TRBJ1-3; TRBD1 matches 9 bases. Germline CDR1 and CDR2: DFQATT and SNEGSKA (reference sequence). The CDR3 loop spans 15 amino acids. Losses at the gene ends were 0 bases for V and 4 bases for J; bases not matched to a gene: 4. Here the CDR3 reads CSAREGTGSGNTIYF. CDR3 nucleotide sequence: TGCAGTGCTAGAGAGGGGACAGGGTCCGGAAACACCATATATTTT.

Details on this clonotype: A much bigger clone sits one base away, suggesting this may be a read error. V usage is TRBV19 and J usage is TRBJ2-5; 8 bases line up with TRBD2. CDR3 length: 15 residues. CDR1 is LNHDA and CDR2 is SQIVND in the germline V gene (reference sequence). The CDR3 region has the DNA TGTGCCAGTAGTATAGCGGGAGGGAATCAAGAGACCCATTACTTC. Residues: CASSIAGGNQETHYF.

This clonotype was detected a few times. A read error may be the cause here, since a much bigger clone is one base away. The final CDR3 position lacks the conserved phenylalanine or tryptophan, pointing to a likely read error. The chain is built from TRBV4-3 and TRBJ1-2; 10 bases agree with TRBD1. This CDR3 comprises 16 residues. The junction had 10 bases not matched to a gene; V was cut back by 3 bases and J by 6 bases. Germline values: CDR1 LGHNA, CDR2 YSLEER. For the CDR3, the DNA is TGCGCCAGCAGCCAGCTATCCGGGACAGGGGCCGATGGCTACACCATC. Translation gives CASSQLSGTGADGYTI.

Details on this clonotype: Given a much more abundant clone one base away, this may be a read error. The CDR3 nucleotides are TGTGCCATCAGCCAACCGGTACTCCCATCCTACGAGCAGTACTTC. Translated, it gives CAISQPVLPSYEQYF. This chain joins TRBV10-3 and TRBJ2-7; D is unclear. The CDR3 sequence is 15 residues long. Deletions cut 6 bases from V and 1 base from J, with 16 bases between. Germline V gives CDR1 ENHRY, CDR2 SYGVKD.

In nucleotides, the CDR3 is TGTGACACAAGCAGAGTTAAGAACACCGGGGAGCTGTTTTTT. It translates to CDTSRVKNTGELFF. The V call is TRBV15, the J call TRBJ2-2; D not certain. This CDR3 has 14 amino acids. The germline V gene has CDR1 LNHNV and CDR2 YYDKDF (reference sequence).

The sample holds many counts of this clonotype. A read error may account for a junction end that differs from germline. The V gene is TRBV4-1, the J gene TRBJ1-4, with TRBD1 as a possible D gene (5 bases). Germline V CDR1 and CDR2: MGHRA, YSYEKL. This CDR3 comprises 16 residues. The CDR3 sequence is CASSQDTNKIPGRVIF. Written as DNA, the CDR3 is TGCGCCAGCAGCCAAGATACCAATAAGATCCCGGGACGAGTGATTTTT.

This clonotype was counted many times. The chain carries TRBV20-1 and TRBJ1-2, with D perhaps TRBD1 (5 bases). The V end lost 0 bases, the J end lost 2 bases, and 10 bases lay between the germline ends. This CDR3 has 14 amino acids. Germline V gene data show CDR1 as DFQATT and CDR2 as SNEGSKA (reference sequence). CDR3 DNA: TGCAGTGCTAGAGATTTCGGGGGAAACTATGGCTACACCTTC. Protein product: CSARDFGGNYGYTF.

Points on this clonotype: A much more abundant neighbour one base away suggests this may be a read error. The genes are TRBV2 and TRBJ2-5; 11 bases match TRBD2. CDR3 length: 15 amino acids. CDR1 is SNHLY, CDR2 FYNNEI, per germline. The CDR3 DNA follows: TGTGCCAGCATTGAAATAGCGGGGGGGCGCGAGACCCAGTACTTC. Translating it yields CASIEIAGGRETQYF.

This clonotype was counted at least ten times. The chain employs TRBV4-2 and TRBJ1-3; D is unresolved. Per the germline V gene, CDR1 is LGHNA and CDR2 is YNFKEQ. The CDR3 runs 13 residues. V shed 4 bases and J shed 0 bases, with 4 bases lying between them. The CDR3 DNA follows: TGTGCCAGCAGCCCCAACTCTGGAAACACCATATATTTT. Translated: CASSPNSGNTIYF.

This chain connects TRBV9 to TRBJ1-3, with D uncertain. This CDR3 has 12 residues. The V gene lost 3 bases and the J gene lost 2 bases, with 3 bases spanning the gap. Germline CDR1 reads SGDLS; CDR2 reads YYNGEE. This CDR3 is CASSAPGNTIYF. CDR3 sequence (DNA): TGTGCCAGCAGCGCCCCTGGAAACACCATATATTTT. Looking up the rest from reference TRBV9 and TRBJ1-3 gives the full variable domain: DSGVTQTPKHLITATGQRVTLRCSPRSGDLSVYWYQQSLDQGLQFLIQYYNGEERAKGNILERFSAQQFPDLHSELNLSSLELGDSALYFCASSAPGNTIYFGEGSWLTVV.

This rearrangement joins TRBV6-1 to TRBJ2-1; the D is unclear. Trimming removed 6 bases at V and 11 bases at J, with 23 bases between. The CDR3 sequence is 15 residues long. CDR1 is MNHNS and CDR2 is SASEGT in the germline V gene. Written as DNA, the CDR3 is TGTGCCAGCAGAACTATCGGGTGGGATGAAAATAAGCAGTTCTTC. Its protein product is CASRTIGWDENKQFF.

As regards this clonotype: This likely reflects a read error, since a far larger clone is one base away. Likely a read error: the CDR3 ends without its conserved phenylalanine or tryptophan. The rearrangement links TRBV6-5 to TRBJ2-1, with D perhaps TRBD2 (6 bases). The CDR3 totals 12 residues. The V gene lost 7 bases and the J gene lost 6 bases, with 10 bases spanning the gap. From germline, CDR1 is MNHEY and CDR2 SVGAGI. The CDR3: CASISEGNEQFL. CDR3 DNA: TGTGCCAGCATCTCGGAGGGCAATGAGCAGTTCTTA.

Turning to this clonotype: A single base separates this from a much larger clone, so it may be a read error. The chain couples TRBV20-1 to TRBJ2-5; tentatively, D is TRBD1 or TRBD2 (6 bases each). Germline CDR1 DFQATT, CDR2 SNEGSKA (reference sequence). The CDR3 sequence is 15 residues long. V dropped 0 bases and J dropped 8 bases, with 19 bases sitting between them. DNA for the CDR3: TGCAGTGCTAGAGATGCAGCCCCGGGGGCGCATACCCAGTACTTC. Amino acid sequence: CSARDAAPGAHTQYF.

To note about this clonotype: A far larger clone is one nucleotide away, so this likely arose from a read error. The V call is TRBV6-4, the J call TRBJ2-3, with TRBD2 matching 10 bases. The CDR3 contains 15 residues. CDR1 is MRHNA and CDR2 is SNTAGT in the germline V gene. The ends lost 7 bases at V and 1 base at J; junction bases unmatched: 5. The DNA of the CDR3 is TGTGCCAGCATAAACCTAGCGGGAGGCACAGATACGCAGTATTTT. Amino acids: CASINLAGGTDTQYF.

On this clonotype: Possible read error: a much larger clone is one base away. The rearrangement uses TRBV4-1 and TRBJ1-4, with 9 bases fitting TRBD1. The CDR3 loop spans 15 amino acids. With 3 bases clipped from V and 8 bases from J, the junction kept 7 bases outside the gene matches. Germline-derived CDR1 and CDR2 are MGHRA and YSYEKL. CDR3 in DNA: TGCGCCAGCAGCCATCGGGACAGGGTGGGCGAAAAACTGTTTTTT. Its translation is CASSHRDRVGEKLFF.

This clonotype was recorded at least ten times. The CDR3 sequence is CASSYGGGPGELFF. CDR3 coding DNA: TGTGCCAGCAGTTATGGGGGAGGGCCGGGGGAGCTGTTTTTT. The gene calls are TRBV12-3 or TRBV12-4 and TRBJ2-2, with 7 bases lining up with TRBD2. V was clipped by 4 bases and J by 8 bases; unmatched bases: 7. The CDR3 contains 14 residues.

This clonotype was counted ten times or more. The chain combines TRBV29-1 with TRBJ2-5; D possibly matches TRBD1 or TRBD2 (5 bases each). The germline V gene has CDR1 SQVTM and CDR2 ANQGSEA. The CDR3 is 11 amino acids. Trimming shortened V by 6 bases and J by 3 bases, and 8 bases separated the two germline ends. CDR3 in amino acids: CSVGTEETQYF. CDR3 DNA sequence: TGCAGCGTCGGGACGGAAGAGACCCAGTACTTC.

The chain's CDR3 is CASSLQTDTGELFF. Here the CDR3 DNA reads TGTGCCAGCAGCTTACAGACGGACACCGGGGAGCTGTTTTTT. The rearrangement links TRBV7-3 to TRBJ2-2; D uncertain. The V end was cut by 2 bases, the J end by 3 bases, with 7 bases between. This CDR3 contains 14 residues. Germline V gives CDR1 SGHTA, CDR2 FQGTGA.

With regard to this clonotype: Possible read error: a much larger clone is one base away. The rearrangement joins TRBV7-6 to TRBJ2-5; 8 bases fit TRBD1. Germline V gene sequence: CDR1 SGHVS, CDR2 FNYEAQ. V trimming: 5 bases; J trimming: 8 bases; junction bases outside the gene matches: 19. The CDR3 is 17 amino acids. CDR3 sequence: CASSTTPRQGMGDTQYF. DNA of the CDR3: TGTGCCAGCAGCACCACTCCCAGACAGGGGATGGGAGATACCCAGTACTTC.

This clonotype was seen ten or more times. The genes are TRBV7-3 and TRBJ2-2; D gene ambiguous. Trimming pared 4 bases from V and 6 bases from J, leaving 9 bases between. Per germline, CDR1 SGHTA and CDR2 FQGTGA. This CDR3 spans 13 amino acids. The CDR3 DNA reads TGTGCCAGCAGCTACGGAAGCGCCGGGGAGCTGTTTTTT. It encodes CASSYGSAGELFF.

About this clonotype: A junction end diverges from the germline sequence, so it may reflect a read error. The chain recombines TRBV19 with TRBJ2-7; 8 bases are shared with TRBD1. Germline loops: CDR1 LNHDA, CDR2 SQIVND (reference sequence). There are 15 residues in the CDR3. The CDR3, as DNA: TGTGCCAGTAGTACTTCAGGGGGCTCGGCTTACGAGCGGTACTTC. It is translated as CASSTSGGSAYERYF.

Of note for this clonotype: A much more abundant neighbour one base away suggests this may be a read error. The chain recombines TRBV9 with TRBJ2-5; D is perhaps TRBD1 or TRBD2 (5 bases each). In germline, CDR1 is SGDLS, CDR2 YYNGEE. V shed 1 base and J shed 7 bases, with 17 bases lying between them. CDR3 length: 15 amino acids. This CDR3 is CASSVPGTPEGTQYF. The CDR3 DNA follows: TGTGCCAGCAGCGTACCTGGGACCCCCGAGGGGACCCAGTACTTC.

This clonotype was picked up many times. The DNA of the CDR3 is TGTGCCAGCAGTTTAGCGACAGATTCACCCCTCCACTTT. It encodes CASSLATDSPLHF. V gene TRBV12-3 or TRBV12-4 combines with J gene TRBJ1-6; D possibly corresponds to TRBD1 (5 bases). V lost 0 bases to trimming and J lost 8 bases, with 5 bases between them. CDR3 length equals 13 residues.

With respect to this clonotype: Being one base from a much bigger clone, this may be a read error. V and J are TRBV28 and TRBJ1-4, with D perhaps TRBD1 (5 bases). Germline V gene sequence: CDR1 MDHEN, CDR2 SYDVKM. Trimming took off 7 bases at V and 4 bases at J, with 25 bases between the two ends. The CDR3 is made up of 18 amino acids. CDR3 protein: CASILKFKGRKDNEKLFF. DNA for the CDR3: TGTGCCAGCATTTTGAAATTTAAGGGGCGGAAGGATAATGAAAAACTGTTTTTT.

The chain employs TRBV20-1 and TRBJ2-7; D might be TRBD2 (5 bases). Germline values: CDR1 DFQATT, CDR2 SNEGSKA (reference sequence). Trimming cost V 1 base and J 2 bases, with 12 bases left between them. This CDR3 comprises 14 residues. CDR3 sequence reads: CSARGVERTYEQYF. The DNA for the CDR3 is TGCAGTGCTAGAGGGGTAGAGCGGACCTACGAGCAGTACTTC.

In this sample, this clonotype turned up many times. The chain combines TRBV7-2 with TRBJ2-3; no clear D. There are 13 residues in the CDR3. CDR1 and CDR2 (germline): SGHTA, FQGNSA. V lost 3 bases, J lost 4 bases, and 8 bases lay in between. CDR3 nucleotides: TGTGCCAGCAGCTTCAAGGGCTCAGATACGCAGTATTTT. Its protein is CASSFKGSDTQYF. The full variable domain, with the rest looked up from reference TRBV7-2 and TRBJ2-3, is GAGVSQSPSNKVTEKGKDVELRCDPISGHTALYWYRQSLGQGLEFLIYFQGNSAPDKSGLPSDRFSAERTGGSVSTLTIQRTQQEDSAVYLCASSFKGSDTQYFGPGTRLTVL.